The rows below give T cell receptor beta chains drawn from one sample of a study of shared clonotypes between healthy human individuals. This table comes from immunoSEQ multiplex PCR, and its TCRdb copy is limited to in-frame clones, with some not included. The profile shows a few million clones, more than 80% of them singletons. Source material: naive CD4+ T cells sorted from blood. The receptors were sampled from a man younger than 30 in good health. CDR3s include the opening cysteine and the closing phenylalanine or tryptophan. The order of the fields is D gene, J gene, clone size, V gene, CDR3 DNA, CDR3 protein. A D gene is named only where the DNA matches it firmly. Size is omitted from some rows. Given values are once, few, many or a class for expanded clones.

>TRBD2|TRBJ2-5|once|TRBV28
TGTGCCAGCAGTGCTAGACTAGCGTACCAAGAGACCCAGTACTTC
CASSARLAYQETQYF
>-|TRBJ2-7|-|TRBV4-1
TGCGCCAGCAGCCCCGCAGCCTATAGCGCCTACGAGCAGTACTTC
CASSPAAYSAYEQYF
>-|TRBJ2-7|-|TRBV7-6
TGTGCCAGCAGACAGGAGTGGGGCTACGAGCAGTACTTC
CASRQEWGYEQYF
>TRBD1|TRBJ1-2|-|TRBV9
TGTGCCAGCAGCGTAGCCCCCCCCGTAGGGGGCTACTATGGCTACACCTTC
CASSVAPPVGGYYGYTF
>TRBD2|TRBJ2-1|-|TRBV5-1
TGCGCCAGCAGCACCGTAGCGGGAGCCGGTGAGCAGTTCTTC
CASSTVAGAGEQFF
>TRBD1|TRBJ1-1|-|TRBV5-6
TGTGCCAGCAGCTTGGGGGACAGGGCGAACACTGAAGCTTTCTTT
CASSLGDRANTEAFF
>-|TRBJ2-7|once|TRBV18
TGTGCCAGCTCACCCCGACAGGGAGGAAGCGAGCAGTACTTC
CASSPRQGGSEQYF
>TRBD1|TRBJ1-1|-|TRBV5-4
TGTGCCAGCAGCTCAGGCAGGGACAGGGGTACTGAAGCTTTCTTT
CASSSGRDRGTEAFF
>-|TRBJ2-3|-|TRBV13
TGTGCCAGCAGCCCCCGCTATGGCACAGATACGCAGTATTTT
CASSPRYGTDTQYF
>-|TRBJ2-7|-|TRBV5-1
TGCGCCAGCAGCCCCGGAACACCTACTTACGAGCAGTACTTC
CASSPGTPTYEQYF
>TRBD1|TRBJ1-1|-|TRBV2
TGTGCCAGCAGAAACAGGGGGAGGGACACTGAAGCTTTCTTT
CASRNRGRDTEAFF
>-|TRBJ2-3|-|TRBV7-3
TGTGCCAGCAGCCCGGAGCACATTAGCGCAGATACGCAGTATTTT
CASSPEHISADTQYF
>TRBD1|TRBJ1-2|-|TRBV5-1
TGCGCCAGCAGCCCCCGGACAGGGCCCGCCTATGGCTACACCTTC
CASSPRTGPAYGYTF
>TRBD1|TRBJ1-4|-|TRBV11-2
TGTGCCAGCAGCCGAGGGGACAGGAGTAATGAAAAACTGTTTTTT
CASSRGDRSNEKLFF
>TRBD2|TRBJ2-7|-|TRBV11-2
TGTGCCAGCAGCCGAAGCGGGGCCCACTCCTACGAGCAGTACTTC
CASSRSGAHSYEQYF
>-|TRBJ1-2|-|TRBV28
TGTGCCAGCAGCCTCAGGGGACTGCCAGCTAACTATGGCTACACCTTC
CASSLRGLPANYGYTF
>TRBD1|TRBJ1-6|-|TRBV6-5
TGTGCCAGCAGTTTGGACAGGGCGCCCGGTAATTCACCCCTCCACTTT
CASSLDRAPGNSPLHF
>TRBD1|TRBJ1-3|few|TRBV10-3
TGTGCCATCCTTCAGGGGGACCTCTCTGGAAACACCATATATTTT
CAILQGDLSGNTIYF
>-|TRBJ2-3|-|TRBV19
TGTGCCAGTAGTATGGCGGGGACTAGCACAGATACGCAGTATTTT
CASSMAGTSTDTQYF
>-|TRBJ1-4|-|TRBV6-5
TGTGCCAGCAGTTACTTAGAGGGGGAAAAACTGTTTTTT
CASSYLEGEKLFF
>-|TRBJ2-7|-|TRBV10-2
TGCGCCAGCAGTGAAGTGGCTCTCGAGCAGTACTTC
CASSEVALEQYF
>TRBD1|TRBJ1-4|-|TRBV11-2
TGTGCCAGCAGCCAACGACTGGACAGGGAGGTCGGCGGTGAAAAACTGTTTTTT
CASSQRLDREVGGEKLFF
>-|TRBJ2-1|-|TRBV2
TGTGCCAGCAGTTCAGAAATTCTCAGCTCCTACAATGAGCAGTTCTTC
CASSSEILSSYNEQFF
>-|TRBJ2-5|-|TRBV19
TGTGCCAGTGGATCGGACGGACTGGGGATTCGAGAGACCCAGTACTTC
CASGSDGLGIRETQYF
>-|TRBJ1-2|-|TRBV5-1
TGCGCCAGCAGCTTGGTCTCATGGGCGGCTGGCTACACCTTC
CASSLVSWAAGYTF
>-|TRBJ2-7|-|TRBV30
TGTGCCTGGTCACAGGGCCACGAGCAGTACTTC
CAWSQGHEQYF
>TRBD2|TRBJ2-5|-|TRBV30
TGTGCCTGGAGTGTACTAGCGGGAGAGACCCGGTACTTC
CAWSVLAGETRYF
>-|TRBJ1-5|-|TRBV6-1
TGTGCCAGCAACCGAATCAATCAGCCCCAGCATTTT
CASNRINQPQHF
>-|TRBJ2-7|few|TRBV6-6
TGTGCCAGCACCCGCGAAGGCTACGAGCAGTACTTC
CASTREGYEQYF
>-|TRBJ2-2|-|TRBV10-1
TGCGCCAGCAGTGAACAGACCCCAGCGGGGGAGCTGTTTTTT
CASSEQTPAGELFF
>TRBD1|TRBJ1-1|-|TRBV19
TGTGCCAGTAGAAGGACAGGGGCGATGAACACTGAAGCTTTCTTT
CASRRTGAMNTEAFF
>TRBD1|TRBJ2-7|-|TRBV5-4
TGTGCCAGCAGCTTGGTCGGACAGGGAAGGGAGCAGTACTTC
CASSLVGQGREQYF
>-|TRBJ1-4|-|TRBV19
TGTGCCAGTAGTATAGGGCAGAGCAATGAAAAACTGTTTTTT
CASSIGQSNEKLFF
>-|TRBJ2-7|-|TRBV10-3
TGTGCCATCAGTAGAGGGGAAGTGGGGTACGAGCAGTACTTC
CAISRGEVGYEQYF
>TRBD1|TRBJ2-5|-|TRBV29-1
TGCAGCGTTGAGCCAGGGGGTGAGACCCAGTACTTC
CSVEPGGETQYF
>-|TRBJ1-1|-|TRBV9
TGTGCCAGCAGCGCCCCGGGTCCGAGGGGATTGACTGAAGCTTTCTTT
CASSAPGPRGLTEAFF
>TRBD1|TRBJ2-5|-|TRBV29-1
TGCAGCGTTGAGCGCGGACAGGGGGAGACCCAGTACTTC
CSVERGQGETQYF
>-|TRBJ2-5|-|TRBV5-1
TGCGCCAGCAGCTTGGGGGGGCAGGGTCAGACCCAGTACTTC
CASSLGGQGQTQYF
>TRBD1|TRBJ1-2|-|TRBV30
TGTGCCTGGAACTACGGACAGGGTGGCTATGGCTACACCTTC
CAWNYGQGGYGYTF
>-|TRBJ2-7|-|TRBV6-5
TGTGCCAGCAGTTACAGGGGAGACTACGAGCAGTACTTC
CASSYRGDYEQYF
>-|TRBJ2-3|-|TRBV5-1
TGCGCCAGTGGGGGGACGGGCTTCACAGATACGCAGTATTTT
CASGGTGFTDTQYF
>-|TRBJ2-3|few|TRBV25-1
TGTGCCAGCAGTGAATCCCTCAGCGGGACAACGCAGTATTTT
CASSESLSGTTQYF
>-|TRBJ2-3|-|TRBV7-6
TGTGCCAGCAGCGTGCGACAGGCCACAGATACGCAGTATTTT
CASSVRQATDTQYF
>-|TRBJ1-1|-|TRBV10-1
TGCGCCAGCAGCGCCGACCCGAACACTGAAGCTTTCTTT
CASSADPNTEAFF
>-|TRBJ1-2|-|TRBV7-2
TGTGCCAGCAACGTGGAGGGGATCTATGGCTACACCTTC
CASNVEGIYGYTF
>-|TRBJ2-3|few|TRBV7-9
TGTGCCAGCAGCTTCGGGGGCACAGATACGCAGTATTTT
CASSFGGTDTQYF
>-|TRBJ2-5|once|TRBV4-1
TGCGCCAGCAGCCGAGGGGACCCGGAGACCCAGTACTTC
CASSRGDPETQYF
>TRBD1|TRBJ1-2|-|TRBV5-1
TGCGCCAGCAGACGGGAACAGGGGAACTATGGCTACACCTTC
CASRREQGNYGYTF
>TRBD2|TRBJ2-3|-|TRBV5-1
TGCGCCAGCAGCCCTGGGACTAGCGGGGCAGATACGCAGTATTTT
CASSPGTSGADTQYF
>TRBD1|TRBJ1-1|-|TRBV2
TGTGCCAGCAGCTCCGGGACAGGGGGCGGCGGTACTGAAGCTTTCTTT
CASSSGTGGGGTEAFF
>-|TRBJ2-5|-|TRBV5-6
TGTGCCAGCAGCTTGGTAAAAAATACCAACCGAGAGACCCAGTACTTC
CASSLVKNTNRETQYF
>-|TRBJ1-1|once|TRBV6-1
TGTGCCAGCAGGGGACCGGGGGAGACTGAAGCTTTCTTT
CASRGPGETEAFF
>TRBD2|TRBJ2-3|-|TRBV5-1
TGCGCCAGCAGCTTGTTCCCTAGCGGGAGCACAGATACGCAGTATTTT
CASSLFPSGSTDTQYF
>-|TRBJ1-3|-|TRBV28
TGTGCCAGCAGTTTATGGGGCGAGAGCTCTGGAAACACCATATATTTT
CASSLWGESSGNTIYF
>-|TRBJ2-3|-|TRBV5-4
TGTGCCAGCAGCTTGGCAGTGGGACAAACTTACACAGATACGCAGTATTTT
CASSLAVGQTYTDTQYF